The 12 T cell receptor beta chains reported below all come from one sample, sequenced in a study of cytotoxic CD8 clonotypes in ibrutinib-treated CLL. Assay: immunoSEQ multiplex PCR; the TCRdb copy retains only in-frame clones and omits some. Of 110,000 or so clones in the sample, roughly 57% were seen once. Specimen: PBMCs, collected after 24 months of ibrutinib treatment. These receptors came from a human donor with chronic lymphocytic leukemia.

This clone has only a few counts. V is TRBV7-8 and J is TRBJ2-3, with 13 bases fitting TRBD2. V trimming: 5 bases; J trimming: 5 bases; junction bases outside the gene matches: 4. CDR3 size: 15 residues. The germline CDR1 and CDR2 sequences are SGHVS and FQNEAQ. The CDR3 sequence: CASSKRTSGGDTQYF. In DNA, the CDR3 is TGTGCCAGCAGCAAGAGGACTAGCGGGGGAGATACGCAGTATTTT.

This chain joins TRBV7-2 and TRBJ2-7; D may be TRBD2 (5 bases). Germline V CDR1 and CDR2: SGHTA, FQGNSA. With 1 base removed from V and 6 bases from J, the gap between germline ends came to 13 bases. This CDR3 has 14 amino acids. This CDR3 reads CASSLGFRDREQYF. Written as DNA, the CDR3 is TGTGCCAGCAGCTTAGGGTTCCGGGATCGCGAGCAGTACTTC. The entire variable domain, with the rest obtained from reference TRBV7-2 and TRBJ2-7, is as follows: GAGVSQSPSNKVTEKGKDVELRCDPISGHTALYWYRQSLGQGLEFLIYFQGNSAPDKSGLPSDRFSAERTGGSVSTLTIQRTQQEDSAVYLCASSLGFRDREQYFGPGTRLTVT.

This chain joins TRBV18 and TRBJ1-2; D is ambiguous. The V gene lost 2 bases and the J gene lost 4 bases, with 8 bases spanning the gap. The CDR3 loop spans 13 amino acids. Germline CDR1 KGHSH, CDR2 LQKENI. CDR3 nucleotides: TGTGCCAGCTCACCATCAGCTGCCTATGGCTACACCTTC. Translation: CASSPSAAYGYTF.

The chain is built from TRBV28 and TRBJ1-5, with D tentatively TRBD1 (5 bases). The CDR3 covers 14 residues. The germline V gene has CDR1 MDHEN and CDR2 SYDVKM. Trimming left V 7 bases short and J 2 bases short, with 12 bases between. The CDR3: CASISRGRNQPQHF. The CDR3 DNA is TGTGCCAGCATAAGCCGGGGACGCAATCAGCCCCAGCATTTT.

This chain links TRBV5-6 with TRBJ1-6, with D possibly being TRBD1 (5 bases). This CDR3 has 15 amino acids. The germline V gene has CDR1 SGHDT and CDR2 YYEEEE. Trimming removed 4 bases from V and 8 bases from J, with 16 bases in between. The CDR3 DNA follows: TGTGCCAGCAGCGTGGTCGGGGGTAGAGATTCACCCCTCCACTTT. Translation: CASSVVGGRDSPLHF.

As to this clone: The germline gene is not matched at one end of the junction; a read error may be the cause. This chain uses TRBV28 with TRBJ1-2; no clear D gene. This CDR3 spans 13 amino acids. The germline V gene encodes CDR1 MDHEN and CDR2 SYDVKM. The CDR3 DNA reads TGTGCCAGCAGTTTCTCGGGTCACTATGGCTATGCCTTC. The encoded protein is CASSFSGHYGYAF.

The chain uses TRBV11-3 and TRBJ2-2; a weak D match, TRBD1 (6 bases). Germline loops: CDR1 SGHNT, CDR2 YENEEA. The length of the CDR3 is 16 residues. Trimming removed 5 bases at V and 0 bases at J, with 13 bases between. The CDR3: CASSNEWTANTGELFF. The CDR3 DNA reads TGTGCCAGCAGCAACGAGTGGACAGCGAACACCGGGGAGCTGTTTTTT.

CDR3: CASTLSSEQYF. CDR3 nucleotide sequence: TGTGCCAGCACGCTCTCCAGCGAGCAGTACTTC. The rearrangement uses TRBV6-5 and TRBJ2-7; D is unresolved. In germline, CDR1 is MNHEY, CDR2 SVGAGI. Deletions cut 7 bases from V and 6 bases from J, with 10 bases between. The CDR3 is made up of 11 amino acids.

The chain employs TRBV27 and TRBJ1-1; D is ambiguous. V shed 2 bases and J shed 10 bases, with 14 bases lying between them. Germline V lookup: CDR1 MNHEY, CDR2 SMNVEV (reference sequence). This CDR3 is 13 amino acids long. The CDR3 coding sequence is TGTGCCAGCAGTTTAGGTACGGGGAATCGAGCTTTCTTT. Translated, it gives CASSLGTGNRAFF.

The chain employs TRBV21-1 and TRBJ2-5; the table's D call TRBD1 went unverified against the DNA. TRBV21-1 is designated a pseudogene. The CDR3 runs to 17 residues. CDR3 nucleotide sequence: TGTGCCAGCAGCAATAAAGTGGTGGGTGGGCAACAAGAGACCCAGTACTTC. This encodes CASSNKVVGGQQETQYF.

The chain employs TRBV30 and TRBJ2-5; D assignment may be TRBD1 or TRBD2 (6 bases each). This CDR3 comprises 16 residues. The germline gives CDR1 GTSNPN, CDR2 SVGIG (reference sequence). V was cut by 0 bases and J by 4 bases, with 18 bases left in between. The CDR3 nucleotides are TGTGCCTGGAGTGTACAGGGACTCCAGGACGTAGAGACCCAGTACTTC. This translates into CAWSVQGLQDVETQYF.

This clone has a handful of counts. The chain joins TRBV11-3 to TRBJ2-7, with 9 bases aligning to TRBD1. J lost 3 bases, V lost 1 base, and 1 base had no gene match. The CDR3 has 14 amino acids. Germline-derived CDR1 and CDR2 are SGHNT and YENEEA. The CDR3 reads CASSLGTGVYEQYF. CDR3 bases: TGTGCCAGCAGCTTAGGGACAGGGGTCTACGAGCAGTACTTC.